Below are 9 T cell receptor beta chains sequenced from a single sample in a study of Graves' ophthalmopathy and Graves' hyperthyroidism. Transcripts of RNA were the source for amplifying TCR beta CDR3 regions. Amplification began with first-round RT-PCR using HTBI primers, then second-round multiplex PCR was performed. From the multiplex PCR reads, TCRdb called clonotypes with MiXCR, one entry per CDR3 protein. The sample has around 400,000 distinct CDR3 sequences; around 20% are singletons. What was sequenced was peripheral blood. The origin of the receptors is a woman between 18 and 29 years old with Graves' ophthalmopathy.

This clonotype was picked up many times. V is TRBV6-2 or TRBV6-3 and J is TRBJ2-7, with TRBD2 matching 14 bases. The CDR3 has 18 amino acids. Trimming removed 4 bases from V and 5 bases from J; junction bases left unmatched: 13. The V gene's germline CDR1 is MNHEY and CDR2 SVGEGT. The DNA of the CDR3 is TGTGCCAGCAGTTCGAGTCTTGGGACTAGCGGGAGTCGTAACGAGCAGTACTTC. This codes for CASSSSLGTSGSRNEQYF.

V is TRBV3-1 and J is TRBJ1-1; 8 bases line up with TRBD1. With V trimmed by 1 base and J by 1 base, 11 bases remained unmatched. CDR1 is LGHDT and CDR2 is YNNKEL in the germline V gene (reference sequence). CDR3 length: 18 residues. CDR3 nucleotide sequence: TGTGCCAGCAGCCAAGTCGGGATCACAGGGGGGGGGAACACTGAAGCTTTCTTT. This sequence encodes CASSQVGITGGGNTEAFF.

The chain uses TRBV5-1 and TRBJ2-7; 9 bases match TRBD1. The CDR3 extends over 12 amino acids. Germline loops: CDR1 SGHRS, CDR2 YFSETQ. With 5 bases clipped from V and 7 bases from J, the junction kept 4 bases outside the gene matches. CDR3 DNA sequence: TGCGCCAGCAGACAGGGGGCTGGAGAGCAGTACTTC. This sequence encodes CASRQGAGEQYF.

This clonotype was picked up many times. J is TRBJ2-5 and V is TRBV20-1, with TRBD2 as a possible D gene (6 bases). Trimming removed 6 bases at V and 4 bases at J, with 12 bases between. Germline V lookup: CDR1 DFQATT, CDR2 SNEGSKA (reference sequence). The CDR3 length is 12 residues. In nucleotides, the CDR3 is TGCAGTGCCCGGGGGATGGGAGAGACCCAGTACTTC. This translates into CSARGMGETQYF.

This clonotype was seen many times. The chain carries TRBV7-2 and TRBJ2-5; D might be TRBD2 (5 bases). CDR1 and CDR2 from the germline V gene are SGHTA and FQGNSA. Deletions cut 3 bases from V and 10 bases from J, with 21 bases between. The CDR3 spans 15 residues. The CDR3 DNA reads TGTGCCAGCAGCTTTGGACTTAGCGCCCATCGGGGCCAGTACTTC. Protein product: CASSFGLSAHRGQYF.

This chain uses TRBV12-3 or TRBV12-4 with TRBJ1-5; 11 bases line up with TRBD1. Trimming took 5 bases from V and 6 from J; bases not matched to a gene: 6. This CDR3 has 15 amino acids. The CDR3 spells CASSRTGGAGQPQHF. CDR3 coding DNA: TGTGCCAGCAGTCGGACAGGGGGCGCGGGTCAGCCCCAGCATTTT.

In its sample, this clonotype was seen many times. The V and J genes are TRBV28 and TRBJ1-2; no reliable D call. Germline V gives CDR1 MDHEN, CDR2 SYDVKM. This CDR3 is built from 16 residues. V was clipped by 3 bases and J by 2 bases, with 16 bases between them. The DNA of the CDR3 is TGTGCCAGCAGTTTTGGCTATGCGATAATAAACTATGGCTACACCTTC. It codes for CASSFGYAIINYGYTF.

The chain joins TRBV6-1 to TRBJ1-2; D not resolved. Trimming left V 2 bases short and J 2 bases short, with 15 bases between. Per the germline V gene, CDR1 is MNHNS and CDR2 is SASEGT. CDR3 size: 16 residues. DNA for the CDR3: TGTGCCAGCAGTGAATGGGCATATACCCAAAACTATGGCTACACCTTC. This gives the protein CASSEWAYTQNYGYTF.

This clonotype was detected many times. The gene calls are TRBV24-1 and TRBJ1-1; no reliable D call. This CDR3 has 13 residues. With 4 bases removed from V and 2 bases from J, the gap between germline ends came to 7 bases. Germline V gene lookup returns CDR1 KGHDR and CDR2 SFDVKD. The CDR3 coding sequence is TGTGCCACCAGTGAAGGACTTAACACTGAAGCTTTCTTT. It codes for CATSEGLNTEAFF.